This T cell receptor (beta chain) was captured in a study of PD-1 blockade in mismatch repair-deficient tumors. Some clones are missing from TCRdb's copy, which holds only in-frame ones; the method was immunoSEQ multiplex PCR. This sample has 56,000 or so clones, with approximately 80% found just once. The input for sequencing was peripheral blood, taken 4 weeks after starting pembrolizumab. This TCR derives from an adult with mismatch repair-deficient cancer.

CDR3 protein: CASSVSGTGAYEQYF. CDR3 nucleotides: TGTGCCAGCAGTGTATCCGGGACAGGGGCCTACGAGCAGTACTTC. The chain has TRBV6-4 and TRBJ2-7, with 10 positions matching TRBD1. J was trimmed by 2 bases and V by 4 bases; bases with no gene match: 5. The CDR3 is 15 residues long. Germline V gene data show CDR1 as MRHNA and CDR2 as SNTAGT.